Listed below are T cell receptor beta chains from one sample, sequenced in a study of beta chain features in type 1 diabetes. The data were produced by immunoSEQ multiplex PCR, yet TCRdb's version contains in-frame clones alone and is incomplete. Among hundreds of thousands of clones listed, about 15% were seen once. The sequenced material came from central memory CD4+ T cells from blood. The origin of the receptors is a man aged 30 to 39 in good health. The CDR3 runs from the conserved cysteine through the conserved F or W. The D gene is left open where the match is weak. Clone sizes are given selectively: once, few, many, or a class where the clone is expanded.

>TRBJ1-4|-|TRBV7-9|-
TGTGCCAGCAGCTTACAGGATGAAAAACTGTTTTTT
CASSLQDEKLFF
>TRBJ2-5|-|TRBV5-4|-
TGTGCCAGCAGCAGTAGGGTCATCCAAGAGACCCAGTACTTC
CASSSRVIQETQYF
>TRBJ1-2|-|TRBV4-3|few
TGCGCCAGCAGCCAACGAGACGGGTCGGGTGGCTACACCTTC
CASSQRDGSGGYTF
>TRBJ2-3|TRBD2|TRBV19|-
TGTGCCATTTCGACTAGCGGGGGGCTAGGGGATACGCAGTATTTT
CAISTSGGLGDTQYF
>TRBJ2-3|-|TRBV4-2|few
TGTGCCAGCAGCCAAGGGGGACGGAGCACAGATACGCAGTATTTT
CASSQGGRSTDTQYF
>TRBJ2-3|-|TRBV28|-
TGTGCCAGCAGTTTTCTCCCCGTGGGGAATACGCAGTATTTT
CASSFLPVGNTQYF
>TRBJ2-7|-|TRBV6-5|-
TGTGCCAGCAGGAAGGACGGGACCTACGAGCAGTACTTC
CASRKDGTYEQYF
>TRBJ1-1|-|TRBV6-5|-
TGTGCCAGCACTGCGGGGGAAGCTTTCTTT
CASTAGEAFF
>TRBJ2-5|-|TRBV29-1|few
TGCAGCGTTGGGGACACTCACGGAGAGACCCAGTACTTC
CSVGDTHGETQYF
>TRBJ1-6|-|TRBV2|-
TGTGCCAGCAGTATGAGTAGGGTACAAAATTCACCCCTCCACTTT
CASSMSRVQNSPLHF
>TRBJ2-3|TRBD2|TRBV2|-
TGTGCCAGCAGTCTAGCGGGCACAGATACGCAGTATTTT
CASSLAGTDTQYF
>TRBJ2-3|TRBD2|TRBV4-1|-
TGCGCCAGCAGCCAACACAGTAGCGGGGGCACAGATACGCAGTATTTT
CASSQHSSGGTDTQYF
>TRBJ1-6|-|TRBV5-1|-
TGCGCCAGCGGGCTAGATTCACCCCTCCACTTT
CASGLDSPLHF
>TRBJ1-2|-|TRBV15|few
TGTGCCACCAGCAGAGAGATCTCCCAAACCCGGGGGAGGGGCTACACCTTC
CATSREISQTRGRGYTF
>TRBJ2-5|TRBD2|TRBV9|-
TGTGCCAGCGGATCCGGGGGGGTAGTGGAGACCCAGTACTTC
CASGSGGVVETQYF
>TRBJ1-1|-|TRBV6-1|few
TGTGCCAGCAGTGAGATCCTAGGCAGTATGAACACTGAAGCTTTCTTT
CASSEILGSMNTEAFF
>TRBJ2-7|TRBD1|TRBV10-2|few
TGCGCCAGCAGTGACTCCGGAGGACAGGGGGCCCGCGAGCAGTACTTC
CASSDSGGQGAREQYF
>TRBJ1-5|TRBD1|TRBV10-3|-
TGTGCCATTATTCATACTGACAGGGGTCGCAATCAGCCCCAGCATTTT
CAIIHTDRGRNQPQHF
>TRBJ1-1|TRBD1|TRBV4-1|few
TGCGCCAGCAGCCAAGATCCTTCCAGGGGGCGTGAAGCTTTCTTT
CASSQDPSRGREAFF
>TRBJ2-1|TRBD2|TRBV19|few
TGTGCCAGTAGCCTCATGGCGTCTAGCGGGAATTTATACAATGAGCAGTTCTTC
CASSLMASSGNLYNEQFF
>TRBJ2-3|TRBD2|TRBV19|few
TGTGCCAGTAGTATAGGGCCAGCGGGGACAGATACGCAGTATTTT
CASSIGPAGTDTQYF
>TRBJ2-1|TRBD2|TRBV4-1|-
TGCGCCAGCAGCCAAGATGTCCCGACTAGCGGATTATTTCGTGAGCAGTTCTTC
CASSQDVPTSGLFREQFF
>TRBJ1-2|-|TRBV4-3|-
TGCGCCAGCAGCCAAGATCGCAGAGAGGGCTATGGCTACACCTTC
CASSQDRREGYGYTF
>TRBJ1-6|-|TRBV7-8|-
TGTGCCAGCAGTTCCCGACAAGGGCGCGATAATTCACCCCTCCACTTT
CASSSRQGRDNSPLHF
>TRBJ2-2|TRBD1|TRBV5-1|-
TGCGCCAGCCAGACAGGGGCGAACACCGGGGAGCTGTTTTTT
CASQTGANTGELFF
>TRBJ2-1|-|TRBV19|many
TGTGCCAGTGGGGTAGTCAGCGCCAATGAGCAGTTCTTC
CASGVVSANEQFF
>TRBJ2-2|-|TRBV7-9|few
TGTGCCAGCAGCCAGAAGCGGAGCACCGGGGAGCTGTTTTTT
CASSQKRSTGELFF
>TRBJ1-4|-|TRBV6-6|many
TGTGCCAGCAGTTACGGGGGGGGTAATGAAAAACTGTTTTTT
CASSYGGGNEKLFF
>TRBJ1-2|-|TRBV14|many
TGTGCCAGCAGCGTAGGGACCTCCTATGGCTACACCTTC
CASSVGTSYGYTF